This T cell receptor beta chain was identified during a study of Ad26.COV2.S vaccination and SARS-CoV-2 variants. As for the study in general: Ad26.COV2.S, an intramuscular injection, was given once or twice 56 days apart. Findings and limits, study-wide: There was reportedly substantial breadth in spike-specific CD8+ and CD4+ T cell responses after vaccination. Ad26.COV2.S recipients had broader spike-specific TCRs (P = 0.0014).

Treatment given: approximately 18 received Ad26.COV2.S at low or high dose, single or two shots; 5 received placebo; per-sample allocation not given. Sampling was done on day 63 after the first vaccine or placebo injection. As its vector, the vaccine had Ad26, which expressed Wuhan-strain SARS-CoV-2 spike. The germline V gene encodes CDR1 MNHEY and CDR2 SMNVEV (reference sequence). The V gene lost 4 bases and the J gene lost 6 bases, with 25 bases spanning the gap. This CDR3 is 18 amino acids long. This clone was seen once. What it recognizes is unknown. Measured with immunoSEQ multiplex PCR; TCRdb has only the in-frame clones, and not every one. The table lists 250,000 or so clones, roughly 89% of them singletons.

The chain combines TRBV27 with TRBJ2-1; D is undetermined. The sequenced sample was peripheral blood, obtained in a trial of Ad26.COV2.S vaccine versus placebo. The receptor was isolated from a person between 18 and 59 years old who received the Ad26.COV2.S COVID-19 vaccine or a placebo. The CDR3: CASSWTGSIGKGLNEQFF. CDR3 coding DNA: TGTGCCAGCAGTTGGACCGGAAGTATTGGGAAGGGTCTCAATGAGCAGTTCTTC.